The 21 T cell receptor beta chains given below trace back to one sample, sequenced in a study of blood T cells in healthy people across ages. Combining a sample-barcoded 5' primer with a J-beta primer mix, a second PCR ran for about 6 to 11 cycles. Each CDR3 protein is one row after TCRdb ran MiXCR on the 5' RACE reads. The table has about 750,000 distinct CDR3 sequences, about 48% seen once. The sample consisted of blood. The receptors come from a man of 80 years or more in good health.

V is TRBV27 and J is TRBJ1-2, with D perhaps TRBD1 (6 bases). The CDR3 totals 14 residues. Per germline, CDR1 MNHEY and CDR2 SMNVEV (reference sequence). The germline V and J ends were trimmed by 6 bases and 2 bases, with 13 bases remaining between them. As DNA, the CDR3 is TGTGCCAGCAGCCCACAGGGAATGAACTATGGCTACACCTTC. It specifies CASSPQGMNYGYTF.

The V and J genes are TRBV4-2 and TRBJ2-3; 10 nucleotides agree with TRBD1. V trimming: 1 base; J trimming: 14 bases; junction bases outside the gene matches: 18. The CDR3 consists of 17 residues. The V gene's germline CDR1 is LGHNA and CDR2 YNFKEQ. CDR3 nucleotides: TGTGCCAGCAGCCAAGGGGACAGGGGAAAAGAGCACAGATACGCGTATTTT. This translates into CASSQGDRGKEHRYAYF.

This chain uses TRBV3-1 with TRBJ2-1; D is possibly TRBD1 (5 bases). V was trimmed by 3 bases and J by 8 bases, leaving 17 bases between them. CDR3 length equals 15 residues. Germline V lookup: CDR1 LGHDT, CDR2 YNNKEL (reference sequence). This chain's CDR3 is CASSHRQGPRDEQFF. The DNA of the CDR3 is TGTGCCAGCAGCCACAGGCAGGGCCCTAGGGATGAGCAGTTCTTC.

V and J are TRBV18 and TRBJ2-7; 7 bases are a match to TRBD2. Germline CDR1 reads KGHSH; CDR2 reads LQKENI. The CDR3 extends over 14 amino acids. J was trimmed by 2 bases and V by 3 bases; bases with no gene match: 4. CDR3 residues: CASSPAAGPYEQYF. The CDR3, as DNA: TGTGCCAGCTCACCCGCAGCGGGGCCCTACGAGCAGTACTTC.

CDR3 amino acids: CSVEDWGGRGSYGYTF. The CDR3 coding sequence is TGCAGCGTTGAAGATTGGGGCGGACGAGGTTCCTATGGCTACACCTTC. This chain links TRBV29-1 with TRBJ1-2, with a weak D call TRBD1 (5 bases). Germline assignment: CDR1 SQVTM and CDR2 ANQGSEA. The CDR3 loop spans 16 amino acids. With 0 bases removed from V and 4 bases from J, the gap between germline ends came to 18 bases.

This clonotype appeared a few times. The chain is built from TRBV2 and TRBJ1-1, with D perhaps matching TRBD1 (6 bases). V lost 7 bases and J 0 bases, leaving 18 bases between the germline ends. CDR1 is SNHLY, CDR2 FYNNEI, per germline. The CDR3 has 16 amino acids. In DNA, the CDR3 is TGTGCCAGCATGGGGGCGACAGCCTGGATGAACACTGAAGCTTTCTTT. Its protein product is CASMGATAWMNTEAFF. Drawing the rest from reference TRBV2 and TRBJ1-1, the complete variable domain is EPEVTQTPSHQVTQMGQEVILRCVPISNHLYFYWYRQILGQKVEFLVSFYNNEISEKSEIFDDQFSVERPDGSNFTLKIRSTKLEDSAMYFCASMGATAWMNTEAFFGQGTRLTVV.

This clonotype was detected only a few times. This chain uses TRBV3-1 with TRBJ2-7; D perhaps matches TRBD2 (6 bases). The J call may be incorrect, as the DNA end agrees better with TRBJ2-5. The V gene's germline CDR1 is LGHDT and CDR2 YNNKEL (reference sequence). The CDR3 sequence is 13 residues long. CDR3 amino acids: CASARDRGETQYF. The CDR3 bases are TGTGCCAGCGCTCGAGATCGGGGGGAGACCCAGTACTTC.

The chain combines TRBV9 with TRBJ2-5, with D hard to call. The CDR3 contains 14 residues. Germline lookup yields CDR1 SGDLS and CDR2 YYNGEE. V lost 1 base and J lost 6, with 13 bases in between. As DNA, the CDR3 is TGTGCCAGCAGCGTAAAAGGGCAGAGGAAGACCCAGTACTTC. It translates to CASSVKGQRKTQYF. The full variable domain, with the rest looked up from reference TRBV9 and TRBJ2-5, is DSGVTQTPKHLITATGQRVTLRCSPRSGDLSVYWYQQSLDQGLQFLIQYYNGEERAKGNILERFSAQQFPDLHSELNLSSLELGDSALYFCASSVKGQRKTQYFGPGTRLLVL.

In this sample, this clonotype turned up once. V usage is TRBV5-6 and J usage is TRBJ2-4, with TRBD1 matching 7 bases. The DNA end is more similar to TRBJ2-5, so the J call may be wrong. Germline V gene sequence: CDR1 SGHDT, CDR2 YYEEEE. This CDR3 has 17 amino acids. In DNA, the CDR3 is TGTGCCAGCAGCCTACACAATATTCGACAGGGCAAAGAGACCCAGTACTTC. Translated: CASSLHNIRQGKETQYF.

The CDR3 protein is CSATNQHIQYF. The CDR3 DNA reads as TGCAGTGCAACCAACCAACACATTCAGTACTTC. The chain carries TRBV20-1 and TRBJ2-7; D is unresolved. Judging by the DNA end, TRBJ2-4 fits better; the J call may be wrong. CDR1 is DFQATT, CDR2 SNEGSKA, per germline (reference sequence). This CDR3 has 11 residues.

The rearrangement uses TRBV6-1 and TRBJ2-5; tentative D call: TRBD2 (7 bases). The end of the DNA aligns better with TRBJ2-7, so the J call may be wrong. Germline CDR1 and CDR2: MNHNS and SASEGT. This CDR3 has 12 amino acids. The CDR3 sequence is CASRRGGYEQYF. CDR3 in DNA: TGTGCCAGCAGGAGGGGGGGCTACGAGCAGTACTTC.

The chain links TRBV6-2 or TRBV6-3 to TRBJ2-5, with TRBD2 identical over 7 bases. Germline trimming cut 7 bases from V and 4 bases from J; bases unmatched to any gene: 9. There are 14 residues in the CDR3. Germline V gives CDR1 MNHEY, CDR2 SVGEGT. CDR3 DNA: TGTGCCAGCAAGGGGCGGGAGATCGGAGAGACCCAGTACTTC. Translation: CASKGREIGETQYF.

Points on this clonotype: The germline gene is not matched at one end of the junction; a read error may be the cause. The chain employs TRBV29-1 and TRBJ2-6, with 7 positions matching TRBD2. Per germline, CDR1 SQVTM and CDR2 ANQGSEA. This CDR3 is 14 amino acids long. The CDR3 loop is CSADGGSGASVLTF. The CDR3 nucleotides are TGCAGCGCCGACGGGGGGTCTGGGGCCAGCGTCCTGACTTTC.

The chain is built from TRBV29-1 and TRBJ2-1, with 10 positions matching TRBD1. Germline V gives CDR1 SQVTM, CDR2 ANQGSEA. The CDR3 covers 15 residues. V lost 4 bases and J lost 3; bases outside the gene matches: 6. The DNA for the CDR3 is TGCAGCGTTGTGCCCGGGACAGGGGTCTACAATGAGCAGTTCTTC. Its translation is CSVVPGTGVYNEQFF.

The rearrangement links TRBV4-1 to TRBJ1-4; TRBD1 agrees at 7 bases. CDR3 length: 15 residues. Losses at the gene ends were 3 bases for V and 8 bases for J; bases not matched to a gene: 9. CDR1 and CDR2 from the germline V gene are MGHRA and YSYEKL. The CDR3 spells CASSHEGGIGEKLFF. DNA of the CDR3: TGCGCCAGCAGCCATGAAGGGGGCATAGGAGAAAAACTGTTTTTT.

This clonotype was observed many times. The V gene is TRBV20-1, the J gene TRBJ2-3; D gene uncertain. The V end lost 2 bases, the J end lost 0 bases, and 9 bases lay between the germline ends. Germline V gene data show CDR1 as DFQATT and CDR2 as SNEGSKA (reference sequence). The CDR3 has 14 amino acids. The CDR3 loop is CSARTDRSTDTQYF. CDR3 DNA sequence: TGCAGTGCTAGAACGGATAGGAGCACAGATACGCAGTATTTT.

The V gene is TRBV6-5, the J gene TRBJ2-3, with TRBD2 identical over 13 bases. The CDR3 sequence is 16 residues long. CDR1 is MNHEY and CDR2 is SVGAGI in the germline V gene. With V trimmed by 6 bases and J by 14 bases, 17 bases remained unmatched. The CDR3 region is CASSRGLAGDGRYAYF. CDR3 in DNA: TGTGCCAGCAGCCGCGGACTAGCGGGAGATGGCAGATACGCGTATTTT.

This clonotype has just a few counts. This sequence joins TRBV27 and TRBJ2-7; 10 positions match TRBD2. The J segment lost 2 bases and the V segment lost 8 bases, leaving 9 bases of the junction unmatched. The CDR3 covers 15 residues. Germline lookup yields CDR1 MNHEY and CDR2 SMNVEV (reference sequence). The CDR3 region is CASGWTSGIPYEQYF. CDR3 in DNA: TGTGCCAGCGGGTGGACTAGCGGTATACCCTACGAGCAGTACTTC.

V gene TRBV12-3 or TRBV12-4 combines with J gene TRBJ2-3; D is perhaps TRBD1 (5 bases). The CDR3 length is 13 residues. Trimming shortened V by 9 bases and J by 6 bases, and 16 bases separated the two germline ends. CDR3 DNA: TGTGCCAGTCATAGTCAGGGTCAGGATACGCAGTATTTT. It codes for CASHSQGQDTQYF.

The chain has TRBV29-1 and TRBJ1-1; TRBD1 matches at 9 bases. The length of the CDR3 is 15 residues. The V and J ends lost 6 bases and 5 bases, in that order; junction bases with no gene match: 13. CDR1 and CDR2 from the germline V gene are SQVTM and ANQGSEA. CDR3 loop: CSVQNRQGVWTEAFF. CDR3 nucleotides: TGCAGCGTCCAAAACAGACAGGGGGTTTGGACTGAAGCTTTCTTT.

This chain uses TRBV6-2 or TRBV6-3 with TRBJ2-3; D gene ambiguous. Trimming removed 1 base from V and 14 bases from J, with 28 bases in between. Looked up from germline, CDR1 is MNHEY and CDR2 is SVGEGT. CDR3 length: 17 amino acids. The CDR3 bases are TGTGCCAGCAGTTACTTGGCCGCCCGTTCGCAGCCCAGATACGCGTATTTT. This gives the protein CASSYLAARSQPRYAYF.